This T cell receptor beta chain was identified in a study of spatial heterogeneity in lung cancer. Many counts were recorded for this clonotype. The CDR3 length is 14 residues. Between the trimmed V and J ends, which lost 3 bases and 2 bases, there was a span of 9 bases. The germline gives CDR1 SGHAT, CDR2 FQNNGV. Specified time point: sample taken at primary tumor resection. Whole RNA, isolated from tumor, nontumor lung or frozen PBMC, was sequenced without prior sorting. TCRdb recomputed calls from the 5' RACE reads with MiXCR, one row per CDR3 protein. The data hold 50,000 to 65,000 distinct CDR3 sequences, with less than 10% observed a single time.

This clonotype was sampled from a female donor with early-stage non-small cell lung cancer. The material sequenced was PBMCs, taken at surgery. The V gene is TRBV11-2, the J gene TRBJ2-3; D possibly corresponds to TRBD1 (6 bases). This chain's CDR3 is CASSLGHHTDTQYF. CDR3 DNA: TGTGCCAGCAGCTTGGGACACCACACAGATACGCAGTATTTT.